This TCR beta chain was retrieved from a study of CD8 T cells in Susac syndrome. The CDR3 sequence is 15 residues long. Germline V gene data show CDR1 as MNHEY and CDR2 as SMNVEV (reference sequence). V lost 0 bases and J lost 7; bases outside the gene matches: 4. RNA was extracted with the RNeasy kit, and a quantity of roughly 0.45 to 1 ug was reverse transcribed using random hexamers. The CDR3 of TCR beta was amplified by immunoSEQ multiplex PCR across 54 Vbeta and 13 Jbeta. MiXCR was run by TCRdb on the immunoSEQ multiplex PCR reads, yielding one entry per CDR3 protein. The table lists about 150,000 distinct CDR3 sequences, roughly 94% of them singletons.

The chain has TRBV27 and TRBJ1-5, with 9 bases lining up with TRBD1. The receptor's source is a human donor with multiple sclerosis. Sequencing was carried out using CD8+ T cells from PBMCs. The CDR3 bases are TGTGCCAGCAGTTTATCCGGGACAGGGATACAGCCCCAGCATTTT. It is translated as CASSLSGTGIQPQHF.